The 5 T cell receptor beta chains in this list originate from one sample, sequenced in a study of T cells in Graves' hyperthyroidism and ophthalmopathy. Amplification yielded TCR beta CDR3 regions, with RNA transcripts as the source. With the HTBI primer set, the TCR CDR3 went through a first round of RT-PCR. From the multiplex PCR reads, TCRdb called clonotypes with MiXCR, one entry per CDR3 protein. The sample includes some 420,000 distinct CDR3 sequences, approximately 13% of them seen just once. Material: blood. These receptors came from a woman younger than 30 with Graves' hyperthyroidism.

This clonotype was counted ten times or more. The chain recombines TRBV27 with TRBJ2-1; D might be TRBD2 (5 bases). The V and J ends lost 2 bases and 8 bases respectively, with 10 bases between them. The CDR3 spans 13 residues. CDR1 is MNHEY, CDR2 SMNVEV, per germline (reference sequence). The CDR3 region is CASSLTGGDEQFF. The CDR3 DNA is TGTGCCAGCAGTTTAACCGGAGGCGATGAGCAGTTCTTC.

This clonotype came up many times. The rearrangement uses TRBV5-1 and TRBJ2-7, with TRBD2 as a possible D gene (5 bases). CDR3 size: 14 residues. The germline V gene encodes CDR1 SGHRS and CDR2 YFSETQ. V lost 0 bases and J lost 3, with 10 bases in between. Here the CDR3 reads CASSLEPDYYEQYF. As DNA, the CDR3 is TGCGCCAGCAGCTTGGAACCAGACTACTACGAGCAGTACTTC.

For this clonotype: The junction and the germline gene differ at one end; a read error may be behind it. This chain links TRBV11-3 with TRBJ2-1; 9 bases are a match to TRBD2. Germline V gene lookup returns CDR1 SGHNT and CDR2 YENEEA. The CDR3 has 16 residues. CDR3 nucleotide sequence: TGCGCCAGCAGCTCGGATCTAGCGGGATTTTACAATGAGCAGTTCTTC. This gives the protein CASSSDLAGFYNEQFF.

This clonotype has a count of ten or more. The CDR3 loop is CASGDDSYEQYF. In DNA form, the CDR3 reads TGTGCCAGCGGGGACGACTCCTACGAGCAGTACTTC. The rearrangement uses TRBV12-3 or TRBV12-4 and TRBJ2-7; D may correspond to TRBD1 or TRBD2 (5 bases each). V lost 8 bases, J lost 0 bases, and 8 bases lay in between. The CDR3 runs to 12 residues.

This clonotype was detected many times. The V gene is TRBV28, the J gene TRBJ2-7; D is perhaps TRBD2 (6 bases). V shed 6 bases and J shed 5 bases, with 20 bases lying between them. The CDR3 totals 15 residues. The germline gives CDR1 MDHEN, CDR2 SYDVKM. This CDR3 is CASSPPAGIANEQYF. The CDR3, as DNA: TGTGCCAGCAGCCCCCCCGCGGGGATCGCTAACGAGCAGTACTTC.